Listed below are T cell receptor beta chains from one sample, sequenced in a study of cytomegalovirus exposure and HLA in healthy donors. The method was immunoSEQ multiplex PCR; TCRdb's version includes in-frame clones alone and lacks a portion of them. The sample has 30,000 to 35,000 clones, roughly 84% seen once; the top ten hold 3.6%. The sample taken for sequencing was PBMCs. The receptors derive from a woman under 30 in good health and CMV-seronegative. Each CDR3 is given with its conserved first and last residue. Fields, in order: CDR3 length, V gene, clone size, J gene, D gene, CDR3 DNA, CDR3 protein. D genes are given only for firm matches. Some rows mark clone size as missing; the rest say once, few, many or name a class of expanded clone.

>14|TRBV7-8|NA|TRBJ2-7|NA
TGTGCCAGCAGCTTTAGACAGGTTACGAAGGAGCAGTACTTC
CASSFRQVTKEQYF
>17|TRBV9|NA|TRBJ2-6|TRBD1
TGTGCCAGCAGCGTAGAGACTGCCGGAGAGGGGGCCAACGTCTTGACTTTC
CASSVETAGEGANVLTF
>15|TRBV5-1|NA|TRBJ2-7|TRBD2
TGCGCCAGCAGCAAAGGGACTAGCGAATACTACGAGCAGTACTTC
CASSKGTSEYYEQYF
>15|TRBV25-1|few|TRBJ2-7|TRBD2
TGTGCCAGCACCACTAGCGGGAGAGGGATGGACGAGCAGTACTTC
CASTTSGRGMDEQYF
>14|TRBV6-5|NA|TRBJ1-5|NA
TGTGCCAGCAGTTACTCAAGGGAGGCTCAGCCCCAGCATTTT
CASSYSREAQPQHF
>17|TRBV7-2|NA|TRBJ2-7|NA
TGTGCCAGCAGCGCACCTCTACGGGGTCTCAGCTCCTACGAGCAGTACTTC
CASSAPLRGLSSYEQYF
>15|TRBV28|NA|TRBJ2-1|NA
TGTGCCAGCAGTTTTCGCACACAGTCCTACAATGAGCAGTTCTTC
CASSFRTQSYNEQFF
>13|TRBV4-3|NA|TRBJ2-7|NA
TGCGCCAGCAGCCAAGGGGGCTCCTACGAGCAGTACTTC
CASSQGGSYEQYF
>14|TRBV13|once|TRBJ1-5|NA
TGTGCCAGCAGCTTAGGGCGGGGCAATCAGCCCCAGAATTTT
CASSLGRGNQPQNF
>14|TRBV5-4|once|TRBJ2-7|NA
TGTGCCAGCAGCTTAAGTCCAGGGTCCTACGAGCAGTACTTC
CASSLSPGSYEQYF
>14|TRBV11-1|NA|TRBJ2-7|TRBD2
TGTGCCAGCGGACGGGAGGGGTCAGTCTACGAGCAGTACTTC
CASGREGSVYEQYF
>13|TRBV19|few|TRBJ1-5|NA
TGTGCCAGTAGTATAGTTCTCAATCAGCCCCAGCATTTT
CASSIVLNQPQHF
>14|TRBV14|NA|TRBJ2-7|NA
TGTGCCAGCAGTGGGAGCGGCCGCTCCTACGAGCAGTACTTC
CASSGSGRSYEQYF
>13|TRBV4-2|NA|TRBJ2-5|NA
TGTGCCAGCAGCCAACAGCGGCGAGAGACCCAGTACTTC
CASSQQRRETQYF
>15|TRBV6-6|NA|TRBJ1-1|TRBD1
TGTGCCAGCAGCCCCGGGACAGGGGTATACACTGAAGCTTTCTTT
CASSPGTGVYTEAFF
>13|TRBV7-2|NA|TRBJ1-5|TRBD1
TGTGCCAGCAGCGGAAGACAGGGGCAGCCCCAGAATTTT
CASSGRQGQPQNF
>13|TRBV30|NA|TRBJ2-7|NA
TGTGCCTGGAGTGCGACAGGTTTGGAGGAGCAGTACTTC
CAWSATGLEEQYF
>15|TRBV7-9|medium-sized|TRBJ2-1|NA
TGTGCCAGCAGCTCGAGCACCGGAGGGTTCAATGAGCAGTTCTTC
CASSSSTGGFNEQFF
>15|TRBV14|NA|TRBJ2-1|TRBD1
TGTGCCAGCAGCCCTTGGACAGGGGGTTACAATGAGCAGTTCTTC
CASSPWTGGYNEQFF
>15|TRBV5-4|NA|TRBJ2-2|NA
TGTGCCAGCAGCTTGGGGGGCCGGAACACCGGGGAGCTGTTTTTT
CASSLGGRNTGELFF
>13|TRBV4-1|NA|TRBJ2-7|NA
TGCGCCAGCAGCCAAGATTTAAACTACGAGCAGTACTTC
CASSQDLNYEQYF
>15|TRBV6-1|few|TRBJ1-4|TRBD1
TGTGCCAGCACCCGAGAGGCAGGGGGTTTTGAAAAACTGTTTTTT
CASTREAGGFEKLFF
>17|TRBV11-3|NA|TRBJ2-1|TRBD2
TGTGCCAGCAGCTTAGCCTCCGGGACTACCCTTAACCATGAGCAGTTCTTC
CASSLASGTTLNHEQFF
>16|TRBV7-9|NA|TRBJ2-2|NA
TGTGCCAGCAGCTTAGAGGCCAGGCCCCATACCGGGGAGCTGTTTTTT
CASSLEARPHTGELFF